The 30 T cell receptor beta chains presented below share a single source sample, sequenced in a study of spatial heterogeneity in lung cancer. TCRdb passed the 5' RACE reads through MiXCR, listing each CDR3 protein once. Altogether roughly 120,000 distinct CDR3 sequences are present, 9% to 15% being singletons, with the ten largest covering around a sixth. Time point of the sample: blood at routine non-recurrence follow-up after resection. Extraction of whole RNA from tumor, nontumor lung or frozen PBMC preceded unsorted sequencing. The starting material was PBMCs, obtained at follow-up. All receptors derive from a male donor with early-stage non-small cell lung cancer.

This clonotype was counted only a few times. Here the CDR3 reads CASSVGRATNEKLFF. DNA of the CDR3: TGTGCCAGCAGCGTAGGCAGGGCAACTAATGAAAAACTGTTTTTT. The gene calls are TRBV9 and TRBJ1-4, with D tentatively TRBD1 (5 bases). CDR1 and CDR2 (germline): SGDLS, YYNGEE. CDR3 length: 15 amino acids. Between the trimmed V and J ends, which lost 0 bases and 0 bases, there was a span of 6 bases.

The gene calls are TRBV28 and TRBJ2-1; D tentatively fits TRBD1 or TRBD2 (6 bases each). The CDR3 sequence is 16 residues long. Trimming removed 3 bases from V and 6 bases from J, with 18 bases in between. From germline, CDR1 is MDHEN and CDR2 SYDVKM. The CDR3 is CASSLGRTVTRNEQFF. The CDR3 DNA is TGTGCCAGCAGTTTGGGGAGGACAGTAACCCGCAATGAGCAGTTCTTC. The entire variable domain, with the rest obtained from reference TRBV28 and TRBJ2-1, is as follows: DVKVTQSSRYLVKRTGEKVFLECVQDMDHENMFWYRQDPGLGLRLIYFSYDVKMKEKGDIPEGYSVSREKKERFSLILESASTNQTSMYLCASSLGRTVTRNEQFFGPGTRLTVL.

This clonotype was found a few times. This rearrangement joins TRBV10-3 to TRBJ2-1, with D perhaps TRBD1 (5 bases). V was trimmed by 4 bases and J by 0 bases, leaving 10 bases between them. The CDR3 covers 15 residues. Germline CDR1 reads ENHRY; CDR2 reads SYGVKD. The CDR3 DNA sequence: TGTGCCATCAGTGCGGACACCCGCTCCTACAATGAGCAGTTCTTC. Protein: CAISADTRSYNEQFF.

The V call is TRBV2, the J call TRBJ2-1, with 11 bases lining up with TRBD1. CDR3 length: 16 amino acids. Germline trimming cut 5 bases from V and 1 base from J; bases unmatched to any gene: 4. Germline assignment: CDR1 SNHLY and CDR2 FYNNEI. The CDR3 bases are TGTGCCAGCAGTTCGAGGGACAGGGGGTCCTACAATGAGCAGTTCTTC. Translated, it gives CASSSRDRGSYNEQFF.

This clonotype was observed at least ten times. V gene TRBV20-1 combines with J gene TRBJ1-4; D is unclear. Germline CDR1 reads DFQATT; CDR2 reads SNEGSKA (reference sequence). The CDR3 is 12 amino acids. Trimming took 6 bases from V and 7 from J, leaving 12 bases between them. In DNA, the CDR3 is TGCAGTGCCTTAAGCCCTTCTGAAAAACTGTTTTTT. This translates into CSALSPSEKLFF.

Comment on this clonotype: This may be a read error: a much more frequent sequence differs by one nucleotide. This chain links TRBV6-5 with TRBJ2-7; a possible D gene is TRBD2 (5 bases). V was trimmed by 9 bases and J by 3 bases, leaving 15 bases between them. The CDR3 extends over 13 amino acids. Germline values: CDR1 MNHEY, CDR2 SVGAGI. The DNA for the CDR3 is TGTGCCAGATCCCGGGATGCTATCTACGAGCAGTACTTC. Amino acids: CARSRDAIYEQYF.

This clonotype was seen more than once but under ten times. The chain is built from TRBV20-1 and TRBJ2-1; TRBD2 might be the D (5 bases). This CDR3 comprises 13 residues. V shed 6 bases and J shed 0 bases, with 9 bases lying between them. Germline values: CDR1 DFQATT, CDR2 SNEGSKA (reference sequence). For the CDR3, the DNA is TGCAGTGCCGGGGTTCCCTCCTACAATGAGCAGTTCTTC. Amino acids: CSAGVPSYNEQFF.

The chain recombines TRBV6-6 with TRBJ2-7, with D possibly matching TRBD1 (6 bases). The CDR3 runs 15 residues. Between the trimmed V and J ends, which lost 2 bases and 4 bases, there was a span of 15 bases. The germline V gene encodes CDR1 MNHNY and CDR2 SVGAGI (reference sequence). CDR3 sequence (DNA): TGTGCCAGCAGTTACCCCATGACAGGAGATTACGAGCAGTACTTC. Protein sequence: CASSYPMTGDYEQYF.

This clonotype was seen a handful of times. The chain has TRBV10-3 and TRBJ2-2; TRBD2 agrees at 10 bases. The CDR3 is made up of 16 amino acids. The germline CDR1 and CDR2 sequences are ENHRY and SYGVKD. V was pared by 8 bases and J by 0 bases, with 6 bases of the junction left unmatched. Written as DNA, the CDR3 is TGTGCCATCTCACCTAGCGGGGGCGCGAACACCGGGGAGCTGTTTTTT. It codes for CAISPSGGANTGELFF.

As for this clonotype: It may be a read error: a sequence one base away is much more abundant. V gene TRBV3-1 combines with J gene TRBJ1-1; D is perhaps TRBD1 (5 bases). CDR1 and CDR2 from the germline V gene are LGHDT and YNNKEL (reference sequence). V was cut by 4 bases and J by 1 base, with 10 bases left in between. The CDR3 runs to 14 residues. The CDR3 reads CASSRGLGNTEAFF. CDR3 nucleotides: TGTGCCAGCAGCCGGGGACTGGGGAACACTGAAGCTTTCTTT.

The gene calls are TRBV7-9 and TRBJ2-3; a weak D match, TRBD2 (6 bases). Trimming left V 5 bases short and J 4 bases short, with 16 bases between. The CDR3 covers 15 residues. Germline V gene sequence: CDR1 SEHNR, CDR2 FQNEAQ (reference sequence). The CDR3 nucleotides read TGTGCCAGCAGCCCCCCCCGCGGGGACGCAGATACGCAGTATTTT. This gives the protein CASSPPRGDADTQYF.

This sequence joins TRBV20-1 and TRBJ2-1, with D unclear. CDR1 and CDR2 (germline): DFQATT, SNEGSKA (reference sequence). The CDR3 spans 10 residues. V was pared by 4 bases and J by 5 bases, with 3 bases between. For the CDR3, the DNA is TGCAGTGCTAACAACAATGAGCAGTTCTTC. It translates to CSANNNEQFF.

The CDR3 DNA reads TGTGCCAGCTCACCTCCCGGGACTAAGTCGGAGACCCAGTACTTC. It is translated as CASSPPGTKSETQYF. The chain is built from TRBV18 and TRBJ2-5; TRBD2 matches at 7 bases. The CDR3 is made up of 15 amino acids. Trimming cost V 3 bases and J 5 bases; bases outside gene matches: 9. Germline CDR1 and CDR2: KGHSH and LQKENI.

This clonotype has just a few counts. This CDR3 reads CASSYTSSYQETQYF. In nucleotides, the CDR3 is TGTGCCAGCAGTTATACTAGCAGCTACCAAGAGACCCAGTACTTC. The chain combines TRBV11-1 with TRBJ2-5; perhaps TRBD2 as D (6 bases). CDR1 is SGHAT, CDR2 FQDESV, per germline (reference sequence). CDR3 length equals 15 residues. V lost 6 bases to trimming and J lost 0 bases, with 14 bases between them.

This clonotype has a handful of counts. This rearrangement joins TRBV4-2 to TRBJ2-1; a weak D match, TRBD2 (7 bases). The CDR3 spans 17 residues. Deletions cut 0 bases from V and 2 bases from J, with 14 bases between. Looked up from germline, CDR1 is LGHNA and CDR2 is YNFKEQ. CDR3 DNA sequence: TGTGCCAGCAGCCAAGACGGAGGGGGGGCCGCCTACAATGAGCAGTTCTTC. It encodes CASSQDGGGAAYNEQFF.

This chain uses TRBV6-5 with TRBJ2-7; TRBD2 matches at 10 bases. There are 16 residues in the CDR3. Per germline, CDR1 MNHEY and CDR2 SVGAGI. V lost 6 bases, J lost 4 bases, and 12 bases stayed unmatched. The CDR3 loop reads CASRSSSSGGKYEQYF. CDR3 DNA: TGTGCCAGCAGGTCGAGCTCTAGCGGGGGAAAATACGAGCAGTACTTC.

The chain is built from TRBV9 and TRBJ2-1; 7 nucleotides agree with TRBD2. CDR3 length: 14 residues. Germline values: CDR1 SGDLS, CDR2 YYNGEE. Trimming removed 2 bases from V and 10 bases from J; junction bases left unmatched: 9. The CDR3 sequence: CASSVSRREGEQFF. In nucleotides, the CDR3 is TGTGCCAGCAGCGTGAGTCGCAGGGAGGGGGAGCAGTTCTTC.

This clonotype was observed many times. The gene calls are TRBV6-1 and TRBJ1-2; maybe TRBD1 (5 bases). The CDR3 covers 13 residues. Trimming pared 6 bases from V and 1 base from J, leaving 9 bases between. Germline lookup yields CDR1 MNHNS and CDR2 SASEGT. The CDR3 here is CASRHRLNYGYTF. The CDR3 DNA sequence: TGTGCCAGCAGACACAGGCTTAACTATGGCTACACCTTC.

The rearrangement uses TRBV28 and TRBJ2-5; 7 bases line up with TRBD1. V trimming: 7 bases; J trimming: 1 base; junction bases outside the gene matches: 6. The CDR3 is made up of 14 amino acids. Germline V gives CDR1 MDHEN, CDR2 SYDVKM. CDR3 DNA: TGTGCCAGCAAAATTACAGGGGTCCAAGAGACCCAGTACTTC. Amino acids: CASKITGVQETQYF.

This clonotype was counted a few times. The chain carries TRBV3-1 and TRBJ2-3, with D perhaps TRBD1 (5 bases). The germline V gene has CDR1 LGHDT and CDR2 YNNKEL (reference sequence). V was shortened by 5 bases and J by 3 bases, with 12 bases between the two germline ends. The CDR3 extends over 14 amino acids. The CDR3 bases are TGTGCCAGCAGCTGGACAAAACCAACAGATACGCAGTATTTT. Residues: CASSWTKPTDTQYF.

The chain couples TRBV20-1 to TRBJ1-1; TRBD1 matches 9 bases. Germline-derived CDR1 and CDR2 are DFQATT and SNEGSKA (reference sequence). The V segment lost 6 bases and the J segment 4 bases; nucleotides outside the gene matches: 12. CDR3 length: 15 residues. The CDR3 region has the DNA TGCAGTGCCCGGGGGGGACAGGGTTTGGGCACTGAAGCTTTCTTT. It encodes CSARGGQGLGTEAFF.

This clonotype has more than one count but fewer than ten. The CDR3 DNA reads TGTGCCAGTGGGAAGGGGGGGCTGTGGACAGAGACCCAGTACTTC. This codes for CASGKGGLWTETQYF. The J gene is TRBJ2-5, the V gene TRBV5-4; tentative D call: TRBD2 (7 bases). V lost 8 bases and J lost 4, with 21 bases in between. CDR3 size: 15 residues. Germline V gives CDR1 SGHNT, CDR2 YYREEE (reference sequence).

In this sample, this clonotype turned up many times. V usage is TRBV3-1 and J usage is TRBJ2-3; TRBD2 agrees at 7 bases. The germline gives CDR1 LGHDT, CDR2 YNNKEL (reference sequence). Trimming cost V 4 bases and J 3 bases; bases outside gene matches: 10. The CDR3 is made up of 16 amino acids. The CDR3 is CASSLNPKGGTDTQYF. CDR3 bases: TGTGCCAGCAGCCTAAACCCCAAGGGAGGGACAGATACGCAGTATTTT.

V usage is TRBV15 and J usage is TRBJ1-1, with a possible D match to TRBD1 (5 bases). The CDR3 loop spans 14 amino acids. CDR1 is LNHNV, CDR2 YYDKDF, per germline (reference sequence). V lost 3 bases to trimming and J lost 4 bases, with 12 bases between them. The CDR3 nucleotides are TGTGCCACCAGCAGTCCTTTGGGGGGCACTGAAGCTTTCTTT. Amino acids: CATSSPLGGTEAFF.

The V and J genes are TRBV29-1 and TRBJ2-3; 11 positions agree with TRBD2. CDR3 length equals 15 residues. With V trimmed by 6 bases and J by 0 bases, 5 bases remained unmatched. CDR1 and CDR2 from the germline V gene are SQVTM and ANQGSEA. The CDR3 region is CSVPGTSGSTDTQYF. Written as DNA, the CDR3 is TGCAGCGTCCCCGGGACTAGCGGAAGCACAGATACGCAGTATTTT.

This clonotype has a count of ten or more. The rearrangement uses TRBV3-1 and TRBJ1-1; 10 bases map to TRBD1. V lost 6 bases and J lost 4; bases outside the gene matches: 5. CDR3 length: 14 amino acids. Germline lookup yields CDR1 LGHDT and CDR2 YNNKEL (reference sequence). The CDR3 region has the DNA TGTGCCAGCAGACTCCGGACAGGGGGCACTGAAGCTTTCTTT. This gives the protein CASRLRTGGTEAFF.

The table lists this clonotype with a few counts. A single base separates this from a much larger clone, so it may be a read error. The chain joins TRBV5-4 to TRBJ2-1; D assignment may be TRBD1 or TRBD2 (5 bases each). Trimming removed 0 bases at V and 2 bases at J, with 9 bases between. The CDR3 loop spans 15 amino acids. The germline gives CDR1 SGHNT, CDR2 YYREEE (reference sequence). The chain's CDR3 is CASSLGGSTYNEQFF. In nucleotides, the CDR3 is TGTGCCAGCAGCTTGGGGGGGAGCACCTACAATGAGCAGTTCTTC.

In this sample, this clonotype turned up many times. This chain joins TRBV28 and TRBJ1-2; 9 bases align to TRBD1. Unmatched junction bases numbered 12, after V lost 5 bases and J lost 2 bases. This CDR3 is built from 17 residues. Germline V CDR1 and CDR2: MDHEN, SYDVKM. CDR3 nucleotides: TGTGCCAGCAGTCCTCAGGACAGGGGCCTTCCAAACTATGGCTACACCTTC. Protein product: CASSPQDRGLPNYGYTF.

V usage is TRBV27 and J usage is TRBJ2-2; 9 nucleotides align to TRBD1. Trimming removed 0 bases from V and 4 bases from J; junction bases left unmatched: 3. From germline, CDR1 is MNHEY and CDR2 SMNVEV (reference sequence). This CDR3 contains 16 residues. The CDR3 spells CASSLSGTGITGELFF. CDR3 nucleotides: TGTGCCAGCAGTTTATCGGGGACAGGGATCACCGGGGAGCTGTTTTTT.

This clonotype was seen a few times. The gene calls are TRBV15 and TRBJ1-3; D ambiguous. Trimming pared 0 bases from V and 0 bases from J, leaving 3 bases between. Germline V gene data show CDR1 as LNHNV and CDR2 as YYDKDF (reference sequence). This CDR3 contains 14 residues. The CDR3, as DNA: TGTGCCACCAGCAGAGATTCCTCTGGAAACACCATATATTTT. This sequence encodes CATSRDSSGNTIYF.